This entry lists 28 T cell receptor beta chains sequenced from one sample in a study of T cell clonality in common variable immunodeficiency (dated by TCRdb to about 2015). The receptor library was made with the immunoSEQ multiplex PCR assay. TCRdb retrieved this table from immuneACCESS and kept in-frame rearrangements only. Not all clones are present; in checked studies, unresolved V genes account for under half, and no reason is known for the remainder. The table for this sample lists roughly 57,000 clones, none of them counted only once. The ten largest clonotypes hold 0.7% to 0.95% of the sample. The sample consisted of peripheral blood mononuclear cells. Source of these receptors: a person aged 18 to 75 in good health.

Remarks on this clone: The read is 3 residues too short to cover the CDR3 end, so that end is filled in from the germline J gene. V is TRBV7-6 and J is TRBJ1-2; D may be TRBD1 (6 bases). There are 14 residues in the CDR3. The germline V gene has CDR1 SGHVS and CDR2 FNYEAQ. CDR3 DNA (partial): TGTGCCAGCAGCCCTACAGGGTACACAGATACC. It yields the protein CASSPTGYTDT. The entire CDR3 protein reads CASSPTGYTDTYTF.

This clone was observed at least ten times. The covered CDR3 bases are TGCAGCGCCGGGGGACAGCGCCACGAG. It encodes CSAGGQRHE. The complete CDR3 sequence is CSAGGQRHEQYF. This chain joins TRBV29-1 and TRBJ2-7; the D gene is possibly TRBD1 (7 bases). The read stops 3 residues short of the end of the CDR3; the missing end is completed from the germline J gene. The germline V gene has CDR1 SQVTM and CDR2 ANQGSEA. The CDR3 runs 12 residues. Trimming removed 7 bases from V and 5 bases from J, with 15 bases in between.

This clone was seen ten or more times. Germline and junction disagree at one end, which may indicate a read error. The sequenced fragment ends 3 residues before the CDR3 boundary, so the rest is inferred from the germline J gene. The chain combines TRBV4-2 with TRBJ1-1; D is uncertain. CDR1 and CDR2 (germline): LGHNA, YNFKEQ. This CDR3 has 14 residues. CDR3 DNA, as far as it was read: TGCGCCAGCAGCCAAGAGGGCGCATTATCTGAA. This translates into CASSQEGALSE. The whole CDR3 sequence is CASSQEGALSEAFF.

In its sample, this clone was seen many times. The read terminates 3 residues ahead of where the CDR3 ends, so the germline J gene completes it. The chain uses TRBV7-6 and TRBJ2-1; possible D gene TRBD2, 5 bases. The length of the CDR3 is 15 residues. From germline, CDR1 is SGHVS and CDR2 FNYEAQ. V was shortened by 1 base and J by 0 bases, with 7 bases between the two germline ends. Partial CDR3 DNA: TGTGCCAGCAGCTTAGGGACTCACTCCTACAATGAG. This gives the protein CASSLGTHSYNE. The entire CDR3 sequence reads CASSLGTHSYNEQFF.

This clone was recorded many times. The junction departs from the called germline gene at one end, perhaps through a read error. The read stops 3 residues short of the end of the CDR3; the missing end is completed from the germline J gene. V usage is TRBV4-2 and J usage is TRBJ2-3; D might be TRBD1 (6 bases). The CDR3 extends over 18 amino acids. CDR1 and CDR2 from the germline V gene are LGHNA and YNFKEQ. The sequenced part of the CDR3 DNA is TGCGCCAGCAGCCTAGGGGACACGAGAATTTATAGCACAGATACG. Translation gives CASSLGDTRIYSTDT. The entire CDR3 reads CASSLGDTRIYSTDTQYF.

This clone came up many times. The read terminates 3 residues before the CDR3 end, so the remaining end is supplied by the germline J gene. This chain uses TRBV19 with TRBJ2-1; TRBD1 matches 10 bases. J was trimmed by 0 bases and V by 7 bases; bases with no gene match: 12. The CDR3 runs 18 residues. Per the germline V gene, CDR1 is LNHDA and CDR2 is SQIVND (reference sequence). This CDR3 is CASKPGTGALSSYNEQFF. CDR3 bases read: TGTGCCAGTAAGCCGGGGACAGGGGCGTTGAGCTCCTACAATGAG.

This clone was observed at least ten times. The read ends 3 residues early relative to the CDR3; the germline J gene fills the gap. V is TRBV19 and J is TRBJ1-1; D may be TRBD1 (6 bases). CDR1 LNHDA and CDR2 SQIVND come from the germline V gene (reference sequence). This CDR3 comprises 11 residues. V was clipped by 9 bases and J by 4 bases, with 9 bases between them. Incomplete CDR3 DNA: TGTGCCAGCGGAGGGGGCACTGAA. Translation: CASGGGTE. The entire CDR3 protein is CASGGGTEAFF.

This clone was observed at least ten times. The read ends 3 residues early relative to the CDR3; the germline J gene fills the gap. This chain links TRBV30 with TRBJ2-7; possible D gene TRBD2, 5 bases. CDR1 is GTSNPN, CDR2 SVGIG, per germline (reference sequence). The CDR3 consists of 11 residues. V shed 2 bases and J shed 6 bases, with 8 bases lying between them. CDR3 residues: CAWSFRGEQYF. The sequenced CDR3 bases are TGTGCCTGGAGTTTTCGGGGCGAG. The whole variable domain, filled in from reference TRBV30 and TRBJ2-7, reads SQTIHQWPATLVQPVGSPLSLECTVEGTSNPNLYWYRQAAGRGLQLLFYSVGIGQISSEVPQNLSASRPQDRQFILSSKKLLLSDSGFYLCAWSFRGEQYFGPGTRLTVT.

At least ten counts were recorded for this clone. The read is 3 residues too short to cover the CDR3 end, so that end is filled in from the germline J gene. The chain carries TRBV12-3 or TRBV12-4 and TRBJ1-1; a weak D match, TRBD1 (6 bases). Trimming cost V 5 bases and J 4 bases, with 14 bases left between them. The CDR3 has 14 amino acids. Incomplete CDR3 DNA: TGTGCCAGCAGTCTACCTACAGGGCCCACTGAA. This translates into CASSLPTGPTE. The CDR3 in its entirety is CASSLPTGPTEAFF.

This clone appeared many times. The read terminates 3 residues before the CDR3 end, so the remaining end is supplied by the germline J gene. This chain uses TRBV24-1 with TRBJ2-7; TRBD1 matches at 7 bases. The germline V gene encodes CDR1 KGHDR and CDR2 SFDVKD. The CDR3 runs 13 residues. V shed 3 bases and J 5 bases; nucleotides not matched to a gene: 3. The CDR3 bases that were read are TGTGCCACCAGTGATGGGGACAGTAACGAG. Amino acids: CATSDGDSNE. Given in full, the CDR3 is CATSDGDSNEQYF.

This clone has a count of ten or more. The missing CDR3 end, 3 residues past where the read stops, is filled in from the germline J gene. The rearrangement uses TRBV29-1 and TRBJ1-1, with 7 bases that match TRBD1. The germline CDR1 and CDR2 sequences are SQVTM and ANQGSEA. CDR3 length: 14 amino acids. After removal of 5 bases from V and 1 base from J, the junction contained 7 bases not matched to a gene. The covered CDR3 bases are TGCAGCGTTCCAGGGGGAAATACGAACACTGAA. This sequence encodes CSVPGGNTNTE. The complete CDR3 reads CSVPGGNTNTEAFF. The full variable domain, rest sourced from reference TRBV29-1 and TRBJ1-1, is SAVISQKPSRDICQRGTSLTIQCQVDSQVTMMFWYRQQPGQSLTLIATANQGSEATYESGFVIDKFPISRPNLTFSTLTVSNMSPEDSSIYLCSVPGGNTNTEAFFGQGTRLTVV.

This clone was detected many times. The read terminates 3 residues ahead of where the CDR3 ends, so the germline J gene completes it. The genes are TRBV18 and TRBJ2-5; TRBD2 matches 8 bases. CDR3 length: 14 residues. The germline CDR1 and CDR2 sequences are KGHSH and LQKENI. Trimming cost V 5 bases and J 2 bases; bases outside gene matches: 4. CDR3: CASSSVAGQETQYF. CDR3 DNA (partial): TGTGCCAGCTCATCGGTAGCGGGACAAGAGACC.

There are many counts of this clone. The CDR3 end is not reached by the read, which stops 3 residues before it; the germline J gene fills it in. V gene TRBV18 combines with J gene TRBJ2-2; tentatively, D is TRBD2 (6 bases). V lost 0 bases to trimming and J lost 5 bases, with 13 bases between them. Per the germline V gene, CDR1 is KGHSH and CDR2 is LQKENI. The CDR3 sequence is 16 residues long. The CDR3 reads CASSPPTSGRTGELFF. Partial CDR3 DNA: TGTGCCAGCTCACCACCCACCTCAGGGAGGACCGGGGAG. Variable domain in full (rest from reference TRBV18 and TRBJ2-2): NAGVMQNPRHLVRRRGQEARLRCSPMKGHSHVYWYRQLPEEGLKFMVYLQKENIIDESGMPKERFSAEFPKEGPSILRIQQVVRGDSAAYFCASSPPTSGRTGELFFGEGSRLTVL.

This clone was found many times. The read ends 3 residues shy of where the CDR3 ends; the end is completed using the germline J gene. V usage is TRBV28 and J usage is TRBJ2-7; 7 bases line up with TRBD1. V was pared by 3 bases and J by 5 bases, with 7 bases of the junction left unmatched. Germline CDR1 reads MDHEN; CDR2 reads SYDVKM. The CDR3 is made up of 14 amino acids. The sequenced CDR3 bases are TGTGCCAGCAGTTTCCCTAGGACAGGAAACGAG. It specifies CASSFPRTGNE. From start to end, the CDR3 is CASSFPRTGNEQYF.

This clone was recorded many times. The sequence runs out 3 residues before the end of the CDR3; the remainder is reconstructed from the germline J gene. V and J are TRBV5-4 and TRBJ1-2, with 8 positions matching TRBD1. J gave up 4 bases and V 4 bases, and 12 bases lay outside the gene matches. This CDR3 is built from 16 residues. Looked up from germline, CDR1 is SGHNT and CDR2 is YYREEE (reference sequence). The DNA read from the CDR3 is TGTGCCAGCAGCAGGACAGGGCCCTTAAATCGCTATGGC. This sequence encodes CASSRTGPLNRYG. The entire CDR3 sequence reads CASSRTGPLNRYGYTF.

This clone was seen repeatedly, ten times or more. The read comes to an end 3 residues before the CDR3 does, leaving the germline J gene to fill in the end. This rearrangement joins TRBV7-9 to TRBJ1-1; D may be TRBD1 (5 bases). The germline V gene has CDR1 SEHNR and CDR2 FQNEAQ (reference sequence). This CDR3 spans 15 amino acids. Trimming removed 4 bases from V and 2 bases from J, with 14 bases in between. CDR3 DNA, as far as it was read: TGTGCCAGCAGCTCCGTTCGGGGGAGAAACACTGAA. This codes for CASSSVRGRNTE. The full CDR3 sequence reads CASSSVRGRNTEAFF.

This clone showed up many times. The read ends 3 residues shy of where the CDR3 ends; the end is completed using the germline J gene. The J gene is TRBJ2-3, the V gene TRBV5-6, with 10 bases fitting TRBD2. This CDR3 region has 14 residues. Losses at the gene ends were 3 bases for V and 3 bases for J; bases not matched to a gene: 1. Germline values: CDR1 SGHDT, CDR2 YYEEEE. CDR3 DNA (partial): TGTGCCAGCAGCTCACTAGCGGGAACAGATACG. It codes for CASSSLAGTDT. The whole CDR3 is CASSSLAGTDTQYF.

About this clone itself: The CDR3 is cut off 3 residues early in the read; its end comes from the germline J gene. V is TRBV5-1 and J is TRBJ2-1, with a tentative D call TRBD2 (5 bases). Germline CDR1 is SGHRS and CDR2 is YFSETQ. With 0 bases removed from V and 5 bases from J, the gap between germline ends came to 9 bases. The CDR3 is 14 residues long. The CDR3 protein is CASSLERTHNEQFF. CDR3 DNA, as far as it was read: TGCGCCAGCAGCTTGGAGCGGACTCACAATGAG.

This clone was counted many times. The CDR3 end falls 3 residues outside the read, so it is completed with the germline J gene. This rearrangement joins TRBV19 to TRBJ2-1; 11 nucleotides line up with TRBD2. After removal of 8 bases from V and 4 bases from J, the junction contained 19 bases not matched to a gene. The CDR3 spans 19 residues. Germline V gene sequence: CDR1 LNHDA, CDR2 SQIVND (reference sequence). The sequenced part of the CDR3 DNA is TGTGCCAGTGGAAAACAAGGGACTAGCGGATTGGGGGGGTACAATGAG. Translated: CASGKQGTSGLGGYNE. The complete CDR3 sequence is CASGKQGTSGLGGYNEQFF. Full variable domain (remainder filled in from reference TRBV19 and TRBJ2-1): DGGITQSPKYLFRKEGQNVTLSCEQNLNHDAMYWYRQDPGQGLRLIYYSQIVNDFQKGDIAEGYSVSREKKESFPLTVTSAQKNPTAFYLCASGKQGTSGLGGYNEQFFGPGTRLTVL.

About this clone: Relative to the germline gene, one junction end is altered; a read error may explain this. Read data end 3 residues before the CDR3 end; the end is taken from the germline J gene. V usage is TRBV30 and J usage is TRBJ2-7; 7 bases are shared with TRBD2. CDR1 GTSNPN and CDR2 SVGIG come from the germline V gene (reference sequence). CDR3 length equals 14 residues. CDR3 region: CALSWTSGAYEQYF. The part of the CDR3 DNA that was read is TGTGCCTTGAGTTGGACGAGCGGGGCCTACGAG.

This clone was seen a handful of times. The CDR3 is cut off 3 residues early in the read; its end comes from the germline J gene. This chain uses TRBV5-1 with TRBJ2-1, with D possibly TRBD2 on 6 matching bases. With 4 bases removed from V and 5 bases from J, the gap between germline ends came to 13 bases. The CDR3 spans 14 residues. Germline V gene lookup returns CDR1 SGHRS and CDR2 YFSETQ. The CDR3 loop reads CASSPVAANNEQFF. Incomplete CDR3 DNA: TGCGCCAGCAGCCCGGTAGCGGCCAACAATGAG.

There are many counts of this clone. Coverage ceases 3 residues before the CDR3 finishes, and the germline J gene fills in the end. The chain couples TRBV5-4 to TRBJ2-1; D is uncertain. Germline V CDR1 and CDR2: SGHNT, YYREEE (reference sequence). Trimming left V 0 bases short and J 0 bases short, with 7 bases between. This CDR3 has 15 amino acids. CDR3 DNA, as far as it was read: TGTGCCAGCAGCTTGGGGAGCGCCTCCTACAATGAG. This sequence encodes CASSLGSASYNE. The entire CDR3 sequence reads CASSLGSASYNEQFF.

At least ten counts were recorded for this clone. The CDR3 goes on 3 residues after the read ends, and that part is filled in from the germline J gene. In the same sample, other DNA sequences code for this CDR3. This chain connects TRBV6-1 to TRBJ1-3; no definite D call. The CDR3 is 15 residues long. Trimming took 0 bases from V and 2 from J, leaving 8 bases between them. CDR1 and CDR2 from the germline V gene are MNHNS and SASEGT. The CDR3 loop is CASSEARGTGNTIYF. CDR3 bases read: TGTGCCAGCAGTGAAGCTCGGGGAACTGGAAACACC.

This clone showed up many times. The read ends 3 residues before the CDR3 terminus; that terminus is restored from the germline J gene. The chain is built from TRBV4-1 and TRBJ1-2, with 10 bases lining up with TRBD1. The V gene's germline CDR1 is MGHRA and CDR2 YSYEKL. With V trimmed by 0 bases and J by 0 bases, 4 bases remained unmatched. The CDR3 is 17 amino acids. The part of the CDR3 DNA that was read is TGCGCCAGCAGCCAAGATATTGGACAGGGGGCTAACTATGGC. Its translation: CASSQDIGQGANYG. The complete CDR3 reads CASSQDIGQGANYGYTF.

This clone was detected many times. The read finishes 3 residues shy of the CDR3 end, and the germline J gene is used to complete it. The rearrangement joins TRBV6-1 to TRBJ2-3; D might be TRBD2 (6 bases). Between the trimmed V and J ends, which lost 2 bases and 1 base, there was a span of 16 bases. In germline, CDR1 is MNHNS, CDR2 SASEGT. The length of the CDR3 is 17 residues. This CDR3 is CASSEHRSGRGTDTQYF. The CDR3 bases that were read are TGTGCCAGCAGTGAACACCGAAGCGGGCGCGGCACAGATACG.

The table lists this clone with many counts. The CDR3 is cut off 3 residues early in the read; its end comes from the germline J gene. V usage is TRBV14 and J usage is TRBJ2-3; 7 bases align to TRBD1. J was trimmed by 4 bases and V by 0 bases; bases with no gene match: 16. Germline CDR1 and CDR2: SGHDN and FVKESK. The CDR3 sequence is 19 residues long. CDR3 residues: CASSQDWRTTGWGPDTQYF. The part of the CDR3 DNA that was read is TGTGCCAGCAGCCAAGATTGGAGAACGACAGGGTGGGGGCCAGATACG.

This clone was seen many times. The CDR3 is cut off 3 residues early in the read; its end comes from the germline J gene. The chain uses TRBV6-1 and TRBJ1-4; 9 positions agree with TRBD1. This CDR3 region has 16 residues. The V and J ends lost 2 bases and 1 base, in that order; junction bases with no gene match: 2. Germline V gene sequence: CDR1 MNHNS, CDR2 SASEGT. The CDR3 DNA, read in part, is TGTGCCAGCAGTGAACCGGGACAGGGAACTAATGAAAAA. It codes for CASSEPGQGTNEK. The whole CDR3 is CASSEPGQGTNEKLFF.

This clone was seen ten or more times. With the read ending 3 residues before the CDR3 end, the germline J gene is used to fill in that end. The genes are TRBV20-1 and TRBJ1-6; TRBD1 might be the D (5 bases). The CDR3 loop spans 16 amino acids. Trimming cost V 6 bases and J 4 bases, with 19 bases left between them. Germline V CDR1 and CDR2: DFQATT, SNEGSKA (reference sequence). The CDR3 reads CSAPGGGQRYNSPLHF. The CDR3 DNA, read in part, is TGCAGTGCCCCCGGGGGAGGGCAGCGTTATAATTCACCC.